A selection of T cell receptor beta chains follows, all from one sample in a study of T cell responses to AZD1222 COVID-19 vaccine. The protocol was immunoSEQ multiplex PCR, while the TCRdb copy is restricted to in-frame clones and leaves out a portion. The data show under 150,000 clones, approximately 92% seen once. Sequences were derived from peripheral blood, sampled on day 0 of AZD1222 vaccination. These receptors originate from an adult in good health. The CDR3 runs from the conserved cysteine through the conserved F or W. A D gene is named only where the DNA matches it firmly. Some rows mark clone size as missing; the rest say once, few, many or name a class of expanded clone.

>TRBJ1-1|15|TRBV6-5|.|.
TGTGCCAGCAGTAAAATAGGGGGTTCGGACACTGAAGCTTTCTTT
CASSKIGGSDTEAFF
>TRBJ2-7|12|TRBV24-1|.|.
TGTGCCACCAGTGATTTGGGGTACGAGCAGTACTTC
CATSDLGYEQYF
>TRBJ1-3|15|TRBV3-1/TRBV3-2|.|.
TGTGCCAGCAGCCAAGGGGGAAGAACTGGAAACACCATATATTTT
CASSQGGRTGNTIYF
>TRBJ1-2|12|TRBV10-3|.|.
TGTGCCATCAGGGGGACGGAGGATGGCTACACCTTC
CAIRGTEDGYTF
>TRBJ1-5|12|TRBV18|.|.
TGTGCCAGCTCACCCCAAAATCAGCCCCAGCATTTT
CASSPQNQPQHF
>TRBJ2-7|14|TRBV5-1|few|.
TGCGCCAGCAGCTTGAGCTTAAGCTCCTACGAGCAGTACTTC
CASSLSLSSYEQYF
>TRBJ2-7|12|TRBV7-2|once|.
TGTGCCAGCAGCTCAAGCTCCTACGAGCAGTACTTC
CASSSSSYEQYF
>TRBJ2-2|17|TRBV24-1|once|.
TGTGCCACCAGTGGGTTTGCTGGGGTTGGAAACACCGGGGAGCTGTTTTTT
CATSGFAGVGNTGELFF
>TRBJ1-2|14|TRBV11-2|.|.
TGTGCCAGCAGCTTCGGGACAACCAACTATGGCTACACCTTC
CASSFGTTNYGYTF
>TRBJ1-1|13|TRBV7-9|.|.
TGTGCCAGCAGCTTGTCGGGGAACACTGAAGCTTTCTTT
CASSLSGNTEAFF
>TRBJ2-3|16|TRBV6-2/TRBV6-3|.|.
TGTGCCAGCAGTTACCCCGGGGGTACAGTCGCAGATACGCAGTATTTT
CASSYPGGTVADTQYF
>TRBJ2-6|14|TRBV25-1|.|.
TGTGCCACCCCTGGAGAGGCTGGGGCCAACGTCCTGACTTTC
CATPGEAGANVLTF
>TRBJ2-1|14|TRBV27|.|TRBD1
TGTGCCAGCAGTTTCCGGGACAGGTACAATGAGCAGTTCTTC
CASSFRDRYNEQFF
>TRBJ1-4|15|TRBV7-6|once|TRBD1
TGTGCCAGCAGCGACGGGGACAGGCGTCGGGAAAAACTGTTTTTT
CASSDGDRRREKLFF
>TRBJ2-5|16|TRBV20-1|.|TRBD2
TGCAGTGCTAGTGAGGCTAGCGGGAGGGCCCAAGAGACCCAGTACTTC
CSASEASGRAQETQYF
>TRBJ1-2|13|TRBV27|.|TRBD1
TGTGCCAGCAGTCCCCGGACAGGGAATGGCTACACCTTC
CASSPRTGNGYTF
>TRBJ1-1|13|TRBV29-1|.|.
TGCAGCGTCCCCGGGCGAATGAACACTGAAGCTTTCTTT
CSVPGRMNTEAFF
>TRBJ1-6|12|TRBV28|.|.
TGTGCCAGCAGTTTGGAGGGTCGGTCCCTCCACTTT
CASSLEGRSLHF
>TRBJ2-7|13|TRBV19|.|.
TGTGCCAGTAGTAACGGGGTCGGCTACGAGCAGTACTTC
CASSNGVGYEQYF
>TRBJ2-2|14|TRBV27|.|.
TGTGCCAGCAGTTCAGACCCAAACACCGGGGAGCTGTTTTTT
CASSSDPNTGELFF
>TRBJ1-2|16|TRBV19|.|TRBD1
TGTGCCAGTAGTAGGTCGGACAGGAGGGGAAACTATGGCTACACCTTC
CASSRSDRRGNYGYTF
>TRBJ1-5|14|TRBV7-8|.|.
TGTGCCAGCAGCTTTAGCACCACCAATCAGCCCCAGCATTTT
CASSFSTTNQPQHF
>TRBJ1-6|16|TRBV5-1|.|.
TGCGCCAGCAGCTTGGTGGGGGGTGCGGATAATTCACCCCTCCACTTT
CASSLVGGADNSPLHF
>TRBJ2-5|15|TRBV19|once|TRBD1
TGTGCCAGTACCCCCCCGGGACAGGGGGGAGAGACCCAGTACTTC
CASTPPGQGGETQYF
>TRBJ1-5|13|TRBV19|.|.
TGTGCCAGTAGTAATCCCAATTATCAGCCCCAGCATTTT
CASSNPNYQPQHF
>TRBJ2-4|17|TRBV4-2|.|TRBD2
TGTGCCAGCAGCCAAGCCGCGGGAGTGGACGGCAAAAACATTCAGTACTTC
CASSQAAGVDGKNIQYF
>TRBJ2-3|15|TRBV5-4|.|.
TGTGCCAGCAGCCTCAACGGAGGGCGCACAGATACGCAGTATTTT
CASSLNGGRTDTQYF
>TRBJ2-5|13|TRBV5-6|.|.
TGTGCCAGCAGCTTGGGGGCGCAAGAGACCCAGTACTTC
CASSLGAQETQYF
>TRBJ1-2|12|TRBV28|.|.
TGTGCCAGCAGTTTGGCTAACTATGGCTACACCTTC
CASSLANYGYTF
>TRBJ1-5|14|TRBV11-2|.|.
TGTGCCAGCAGCTTAGAACCGAGCAATCAGCCCCAGCATTTT
CASSLEPSNQPQHF
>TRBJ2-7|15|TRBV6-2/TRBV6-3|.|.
TGTGCCAGCAGTTACTCGACGCAGGGATCCTACGAGCAGTACTTC
CASSYSTQGSYEQYF
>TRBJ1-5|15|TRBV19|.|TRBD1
TGTGCCAGTAGTCCGACAGGGGGCACAAATCAGCCCCAGCATTTT
CASSPTGGTNQPQHF
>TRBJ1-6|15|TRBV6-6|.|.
TGTGCCAGCAGTTACATGAGAAACAGTAATTCACCCCTCCACTTT
CASSYMRNSNSPLHF
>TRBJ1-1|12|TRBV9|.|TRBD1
TGTGCCAGCAGCCAGGGGGCAGGTGAAGCTTTCTTT
CASSQGAGEAFF
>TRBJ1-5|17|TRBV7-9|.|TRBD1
TGTGCCAGCAGCCGTTGGTCGGGACAGGGGAGCAATCAGCCCCAGCATTTT
CASSRWSGQGSNQPQHF
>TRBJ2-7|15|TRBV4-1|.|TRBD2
TGCGCCAGCAGCCCCACCGCTAGCGGGCAAAGTGCGCAGTACTTC
CASSPTASGQSAQYF
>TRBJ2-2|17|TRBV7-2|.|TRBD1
TGTGCCAGCAGCGCTAGAAGGACAGGGTATAACACCGGGGAGCTGTTTTTT
CASSARRTGYNTGELFF
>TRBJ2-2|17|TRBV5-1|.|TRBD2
TGCGCCAGCAGCTTGGCTAGCGGGGGGCTGAACACCGGGGAGCTGTTTTTT
CASSLASGGLNTGELFF
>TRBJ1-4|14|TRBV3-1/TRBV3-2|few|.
TGTGCCAGCAGTAAGTCAGGCTGGGGGGAAAAACTGTTTTTT
CASSKSGWGEKLFF
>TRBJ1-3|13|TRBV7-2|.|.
TGTGCCAGCAGCCCTCGGTTAGGAAACACCATATATTTT
CASSPRLGNTIYF
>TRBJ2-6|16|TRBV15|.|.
TGTGCCACCAGCAGCGGACCTAGTTTTGGGGCCAACGTCCTGACTTTC
CATSSGPSFGANVLTF
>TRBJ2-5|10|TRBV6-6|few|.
TGTGCCAGCACAAAAGAGACCCAGTACTTC
CASTKETQYF
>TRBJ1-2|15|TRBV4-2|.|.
TGTGCCAGCAGCCATGGGGACGGATATTCCTATGGCTACACCTTC
CASSHGDGYSYGYTF
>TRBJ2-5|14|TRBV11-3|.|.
TGTGCCAGCAGCTTAGATCCGGATCAAGAGACCCAGTACTTC
CASSLDPDQETQYF
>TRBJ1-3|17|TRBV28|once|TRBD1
TGTGCCAGCAGTCAGTGGACAGGACCAAACTCTGGAAACACCATATATTTT
CASSQWTGPNSGNTIYF
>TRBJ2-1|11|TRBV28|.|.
TGTGCCAGCAGTTCTCACAATGAGCAGTTCTTC
CASSSHNEQFF
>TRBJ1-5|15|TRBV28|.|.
TGTGCCAGCAGTTTTGGGGGTGCCAGCAATCAGCCCCAGCATTTT
CASSFGGASNQPQHF
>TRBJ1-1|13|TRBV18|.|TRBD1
TGTGCCAGCTCACAAGGACAGGGCACTGAAGCTTTCTTT
CASSQGQGTEAFF
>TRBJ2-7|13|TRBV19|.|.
TGTGCCAGTAGTGATAGACATCCTTACGAGCAGTACTTC
CASSDRHPYEQYF
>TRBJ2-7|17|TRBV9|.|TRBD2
TGTGCCAGCAGCGTAGCCGTCGGGGGGGCCTCAAACTACGAGCAGTACTTC
CASSVAVGGASNYEQYF
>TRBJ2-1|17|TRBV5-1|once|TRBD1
TGCGCCAGCAGCTTGGCCGCTAGGGGGCAGTCCTACAATGAGCAGTTCTTC
CASSLAARGQSYNEQFF
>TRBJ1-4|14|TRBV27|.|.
TGTGCCAGCAGCCCCGGGACAACTAATGAAAAACTGTTTTTT
CASSPGTTNEKLFF
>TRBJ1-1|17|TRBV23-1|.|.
TGCGCCAGCAGTCTCCAACCAACAGACAGCCCGAACACTGAAGCTTTCTTT
CASSLQPTDSPNTEAFF
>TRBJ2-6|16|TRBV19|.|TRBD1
TGTGCCAGTATGGGACAGAAATTCTCTGGGGCCAACGTCCTGACTTTC
CASMGQKFSGANVLTF